The following is a T cell receptor beta chain sequence with its context. The CDR3 contains 13 residues. The V and J ends lost 6 bases and 1 base, in that order; junction bases with no gene match: 1. Germline V gene lookup returns CDR1 MDHEN and CDR2 SYDVKM. Method: immunoSEQ multiplex PCR; TCRdb's copy keeps in-frame clones and lacks some. The sample lists about 380,000 clones; approximately 95% were seen once. The data belong to a study of shared T cell receptors in the human thymus. The sequence was obtained from a human donor. The sample consisted of thymocytes. The gene calls are TRBV28 and TRBJ1-1; 8 nucleotides line up with TRBD1. CDR3 protein: CASSDRGNTEAFF. CDR3 DNA sequence: TGTGCCAGCAGCGACAGGGGGAACACTGAAGCTTTCTTT.